This T cell receptor (beta chain) came from a study of beta chain features in type 1 diabetes. Study-wide results and limits: For type 1 diabetes patients, VDJ junctions showed fewer insertions and more deletions. No resolution was reached here on whether HLA type influences TCRB rearrangement. Moderate but significant shortening of TCRB CDR3s was recorded in all four CD4+ subsets from Type 1 diabetes patients.

Sorted populations were all over 95% pure. cDNA synthesis used the whole RNA isolate, giving expressed TCRB sequences. Assay: immunoSEQ multiplex PCR; the TCRdb copy retains only in-frame clones and omits some. The sample has 150,000 to 200,000 clones; less than 10% are singletons. This clone occurred a few times. The target antigen is unknown. This sample includes further DNA sequences coding for the same CDR3. The source is a man aged 18-30 years with type 1 diabetes. Sample: central memory CD4+ T cells from blood.

CDR3 nucleotide sequence: TGTGCCTGGAGTGTACTCACAGATACGCAGTATTTT. The encoded protein is CAWSVLTDTQYF. The chain uses TRBV30 and TRBJ2-3, with D uncertain. The CDR3 has 12 residues. CDR1 is GTSNPN and CDR2 is SVGIG in the germline V gene (reference sequence). V was trimmed by 0 bases and J by 2 bases, leaving 3 bases between them. Using reference TRBV30 and TRBJ2-3 for the parts outside the CDR3, the full variable domain is SQTIHQWPATLVQPVGSPLSLECTVEGTSNPNLYWYRQAAGRGLQLLFYSVGIGQISSEVPQNLSASRPQDRQFILSSKKLLLSDSGFYLCAWSVLTDTQYFGPGTRLTVL.